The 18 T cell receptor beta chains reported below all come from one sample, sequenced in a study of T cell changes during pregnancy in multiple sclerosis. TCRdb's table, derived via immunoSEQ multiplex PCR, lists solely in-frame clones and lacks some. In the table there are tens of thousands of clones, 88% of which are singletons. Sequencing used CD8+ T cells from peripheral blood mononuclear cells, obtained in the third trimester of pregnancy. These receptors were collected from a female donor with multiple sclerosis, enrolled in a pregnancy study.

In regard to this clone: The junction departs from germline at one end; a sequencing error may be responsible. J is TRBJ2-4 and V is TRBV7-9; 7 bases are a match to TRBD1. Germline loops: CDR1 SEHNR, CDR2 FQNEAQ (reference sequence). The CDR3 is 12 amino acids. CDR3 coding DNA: TGTGCCAGCAGCCTAGCAGGGGGCATTCAGTACTTC. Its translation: CASSLAGGIQYF.

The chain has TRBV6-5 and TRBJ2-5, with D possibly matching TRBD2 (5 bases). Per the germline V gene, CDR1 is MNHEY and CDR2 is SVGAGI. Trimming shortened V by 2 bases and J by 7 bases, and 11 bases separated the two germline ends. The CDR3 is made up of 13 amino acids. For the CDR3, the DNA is TGTGCCAGCAGTTACGGCGAGGGTGGGACCCAGTACTTC. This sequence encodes CASSYGEGGTQYF.

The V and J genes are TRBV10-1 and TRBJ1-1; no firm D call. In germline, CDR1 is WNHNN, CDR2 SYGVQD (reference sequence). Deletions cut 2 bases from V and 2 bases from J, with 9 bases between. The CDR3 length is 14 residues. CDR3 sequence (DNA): TGCGCCAGCAGTGAGCGCGGAACCAACACTGAAGCTTTCTTT. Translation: CASSERGTNTEAFF.

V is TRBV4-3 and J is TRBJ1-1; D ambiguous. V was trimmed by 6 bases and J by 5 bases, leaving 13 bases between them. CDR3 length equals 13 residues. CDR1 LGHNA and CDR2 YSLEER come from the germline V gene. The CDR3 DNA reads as TGCGCCAGCAGTTTTGATCTTGAGACTGAAGCTTTCTTT. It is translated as CASSFDLETEAFF.

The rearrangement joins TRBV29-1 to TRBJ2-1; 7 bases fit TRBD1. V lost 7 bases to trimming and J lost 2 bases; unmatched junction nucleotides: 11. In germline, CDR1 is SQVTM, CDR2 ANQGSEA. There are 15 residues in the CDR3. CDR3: CSARPRGQTYNEQFF. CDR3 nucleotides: TGCAGCGCCCGCCCTCGGGGACAGACCTACAATGAGCAGTTCTTC.

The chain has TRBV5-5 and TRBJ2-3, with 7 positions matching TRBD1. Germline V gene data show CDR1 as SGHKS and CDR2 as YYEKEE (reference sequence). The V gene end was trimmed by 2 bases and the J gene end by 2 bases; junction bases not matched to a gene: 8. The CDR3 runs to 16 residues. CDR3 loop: CASSFRTGDHTDTQYF. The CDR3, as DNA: TGTGCCAGCAGCTTTAGGACAGGCGATCACACAGATACGCAGTATTTT. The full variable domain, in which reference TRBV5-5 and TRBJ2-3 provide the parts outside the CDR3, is DAGVTQSPTHLIKTRGQQVTLRCSPISGHKSVSWYQQVLGQGPQFIFQYYEKEERGRGNFPDRFSARQFPNYSSELNVNALLLGDSALYLCASSFRTGDHTDTQYFGPGTRLTVL.

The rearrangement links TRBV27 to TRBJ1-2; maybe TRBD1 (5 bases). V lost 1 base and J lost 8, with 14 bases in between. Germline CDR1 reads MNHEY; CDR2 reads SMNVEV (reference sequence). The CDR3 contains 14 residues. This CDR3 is CASSLLGRVGGYTF. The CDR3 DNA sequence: TGTGCCAGCAGTTTATTAGGCAGGGTGGGGGGCTACACCTTC.

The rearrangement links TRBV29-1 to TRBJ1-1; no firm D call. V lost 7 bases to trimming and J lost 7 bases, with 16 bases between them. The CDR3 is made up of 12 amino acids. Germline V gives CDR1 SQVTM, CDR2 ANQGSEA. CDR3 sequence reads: CSALARGREAFF. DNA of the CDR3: TGCAGCGCCCTTGCGAGAGGTCGTGAAGCTTTCTTT.

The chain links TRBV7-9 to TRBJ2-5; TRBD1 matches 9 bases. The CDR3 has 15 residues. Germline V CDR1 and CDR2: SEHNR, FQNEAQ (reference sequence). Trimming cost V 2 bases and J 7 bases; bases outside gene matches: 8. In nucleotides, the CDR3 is TGTGCCAGCAGCTTACCTAGCACGGGACAGGGGACCCAGTACTTC. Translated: CASSLPSTGQGTQYF.

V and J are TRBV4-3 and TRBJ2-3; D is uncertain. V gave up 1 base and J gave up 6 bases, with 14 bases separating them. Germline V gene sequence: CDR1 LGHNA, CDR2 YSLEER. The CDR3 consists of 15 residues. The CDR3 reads CASSQATRGPDTQYF. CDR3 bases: TGCGCCAGCAGCCAAGCGACTCGAGGCCCCGATACGCAGTATTTT.

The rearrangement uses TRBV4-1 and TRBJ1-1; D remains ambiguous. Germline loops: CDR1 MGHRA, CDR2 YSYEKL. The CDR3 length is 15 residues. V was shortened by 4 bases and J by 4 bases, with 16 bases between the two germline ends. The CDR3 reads CASSPGEAIFTEAFF. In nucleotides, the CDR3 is TGCGCCAGCAGCCCCGGGGAGGCCATTTTCACTGAAGCTTTCTTT.

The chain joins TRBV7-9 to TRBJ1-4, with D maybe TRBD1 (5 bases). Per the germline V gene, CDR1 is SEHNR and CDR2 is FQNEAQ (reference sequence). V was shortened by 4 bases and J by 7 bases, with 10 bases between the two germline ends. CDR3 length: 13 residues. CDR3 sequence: CASSSGGSEKLFF. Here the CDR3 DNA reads TGTGCCAGCAGCTCCGGGGGGAGTGAAAAACTGTTTTTT. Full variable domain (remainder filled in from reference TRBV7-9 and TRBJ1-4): DTGVSQNPRHKITKRGQNVTFRCDPISEHNRLYWYRQTLGQGPEFLTYFQNEAQLEKSRLLSDRFSAERPKGSFSTLEIQRTEQGDSAMYLCASSSGGSEKLFFGSGTQLSVL.

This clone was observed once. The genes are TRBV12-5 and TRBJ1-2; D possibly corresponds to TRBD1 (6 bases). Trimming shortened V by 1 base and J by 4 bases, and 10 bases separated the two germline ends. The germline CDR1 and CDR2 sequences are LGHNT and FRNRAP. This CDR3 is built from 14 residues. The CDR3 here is CASGLETTGYGYTF. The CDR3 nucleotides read TGTGCTAGTGGTTTGGAGACGACAGGCTATGGCTACACCTTC. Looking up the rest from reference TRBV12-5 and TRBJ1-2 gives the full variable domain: DARVTQTPRHKVTEMGQEVTMRCQPILGHNTVFWYRQTMMQGLELLAYFRNRAPLDDSGMPKDRFSAEMPDATLATLKIQPSEPRDSAVYFCASGLETTGYGYTFGSGTRLTVV.

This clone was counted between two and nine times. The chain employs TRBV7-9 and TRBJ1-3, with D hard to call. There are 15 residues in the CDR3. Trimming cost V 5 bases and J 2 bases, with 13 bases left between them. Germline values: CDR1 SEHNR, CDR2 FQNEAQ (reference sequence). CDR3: CASSRLDGTGNTIYF. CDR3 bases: TGTGCCAGCAGCCGCCTGGACGGGACTGGAAACACCATATATTTT.

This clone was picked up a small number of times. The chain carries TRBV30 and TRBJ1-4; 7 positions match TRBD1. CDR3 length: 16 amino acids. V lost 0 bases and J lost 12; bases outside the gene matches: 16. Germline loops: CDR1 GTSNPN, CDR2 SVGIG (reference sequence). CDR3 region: CAWSVGTVLMTGELFF. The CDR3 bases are TGTGCCTGGAGTGTGGGGACAGTTCTAATGACCGGGGAACTGTTTTTT.

CDR3 nucleotides: TGTGCCAGCAGGCCACTAGCGTTAGGGGAGCTGTTTTTT. This codes for CASRPLALGELFF. The rearrangement uses TRBV6-5 and TRBJ2-2; 7 nucleotides align to TRBD2. Trimming removed 6 bases from V and 8 bases from J; junction bases left unmatched: 6. The V gene's germline CDR1 is MNHEY and CDR2 SVGAGI. The CDR3 totals 13 residues.

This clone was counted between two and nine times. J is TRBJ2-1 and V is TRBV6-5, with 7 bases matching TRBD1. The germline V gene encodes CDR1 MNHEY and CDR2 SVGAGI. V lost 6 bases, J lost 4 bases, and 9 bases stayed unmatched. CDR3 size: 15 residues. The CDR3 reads CASSPLPGQYNEQFF. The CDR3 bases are TGTGCCAGCAGCCCACTACCGGGACAGTACAATGAGCAGTTCTTC.

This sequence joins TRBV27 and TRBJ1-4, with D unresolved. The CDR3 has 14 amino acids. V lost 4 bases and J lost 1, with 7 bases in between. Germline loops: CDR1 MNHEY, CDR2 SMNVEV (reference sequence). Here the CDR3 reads CASSSRLTNEKLFF. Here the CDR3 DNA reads TGTGCCAGCAGTTCTAGGCTAACTAATGAAAAACTGTTTTTT.